The rows below give T cell receptor beta chains drawn from one sample of a study of a mutant IDH1 vaccine in newly diagnosed glioma. These receptors have no known antigen. Using immunoSEQ multiplex PCR, the repertoire was profiled, and TCRdb retains in-frame clones only, with some absent. The sample lists 30,000 to 40,000 clones; 55% to 60% were seen once. The starting material was PBMCs, obtained from a glioma patient whose treatment included an IDH1 peptide vaccine. Receptors were obtained from a woman under 30 with glioma. Each CDR3 is given with its conserved first and last residue. Each record gives: D gene, V gene, J gene, clone size, CDR3 DNA, CDR3 protein. A D gene is named only where the DNA matches it firmly. For some rows the clone size is stated as once, few or many, or as a class when expanded; others skip it.

d_gene: .
v_gene: TRBV6-5
j_gene: TRBJ1-1
abundance: few
CDR3nt: TGTGCCAGCAGCTATCAGCCTGACGGGAACACTGAAGCTTTCTTT
CDR3aa: CASSYQPDGNTEAFF

d_gene: .
v_gene: TRBV29-1
j_gene: TRBJ1-1
abundance: few
CDR3nt: TGCAGCGCCTGGAACGCTGAAGCTTTCTTT
CDR3aa: CSAWNAEAFF

d_gene: TRBD1
v_gene: TRBV5-1
j_gene: TRBJ2-4
abundance: .
CDR3nt: TGCGCCAGCAGCTTGGATGATGTCAGGACAGGGAGCGTTCAGTACTTC
CDR3aa: CASSLDDVRTGSVQYF

d_gene: TRBD1
v_gene: TRBV19
j_gene: TRBJ1-4
abundance: .
CDR3nt: TGTGCCAGTAGCCGTTCAGGGGGGCAAAATGAAAAACTGTTTTTT
CDR3aa: CASSRSGGQNEKLFF

d_gene: .
v_gene: TRBV5-1
j_gene: TRBJ1-5
abundance: .
CDR3nt: TGCGCCAGCAGCTTGGTAGGGGGGTTGGATCAGCCCCAGCATTTT
CDR3aa: CASSLVGGLDQPQHF

d_gene: .
v_gene: TRBV28
j_gene: TRBJ2-5
abundance: few
CDR3nt: TGTGCCAGCAGCCCCGGGTTCTCGTACCAAGAGACCCAGTACTTC
CDR3aa: CASSPGFSYQETQYF

d_gene: .
v_gene: TRBV30
j_gene: TRBJ1-1
abundance: few
CDR3nt: TGTGCCTGGAGTAGGTCGGGATACACTGAAGCTTTCTTT
CDR3aa: CAWSRSGYTEAFF

d_gene: .
v_gene: TRBV19
j_gene: TRBJ2-7
abundance: once
CDR3nt: TGTGCCAGTAGTGCTAAGGCGGGACAGATCTACGAGCAGTACTTC
CDR3aa: CASSAKAGQIYEQYF

d_gene: TRBD1
v_gene: TRBV2
j_gene: TRBJ2-7
abundance: .
CDR3nt: TGTGCCATTGGACAGGGGGCCTACGAGCAGTACTTC
CDR3aa: CAIGQGAYEQYF

d_gene: .
v_gene: TRBV18
j_gene: TRBJ2-1
abundance: once
CDR3nt: TGTGCCAGCTCACCACCCGTGATTACCAATGAGCAGTTCTTC
CDR3aa: CASSPPVITNEQFF

d_gene: .
v_gene: TRBV5-8
j_gene: TRBJ2-1
abundance: .
CDR3nt: TGTGCCAGCAGCCTCCTCGAGGGTCTGGGCTCCTACAATGAGCAGTTCTTC
CDR3aa: CASSLLEGLGSYNEQFF

d_gene: .
v_gene: TRBV13
j_gene: TRBJ1-5
abundance: .
CDR3nt: TGTGCCAGCAGCTTAGGGACCGAGCGGCCCCAGCATTTT
CDR3aa: CASSLGTERPQHF

d_gene: TRBD2
v_gene: TRBV6-1
j_gene: TRBJ2-2
abundance: once
CDR3nt: TGTGCCAGCAGTGTCCTAGCGGGAGGCACCGGGGAGCTGTTTTTT
CDR3aa: CASSVLAGGTGELFF

d_gene: .
v_gene: TRBV2
j_gene: TRBJ2-7
abundance: .
CDR3nt: TGTGCCAGCAGTCGACAGGACTCCTACGAGCAGTACTTC
CDR3aa: CASSRQDSYEQYF